This record looks at one T cell receptor (beta chain) sequence and its context. TCRdb re-analysed the 5' RACE reads in MiXCR, keeping a single row per CDR3 protein. The sample consists of roughly 320,000 distinct CDR3 sequences, roughly 10% of them appearing once. From germline, CDR1 is DFQATT and CDR2 SNEGSKA (reference sequence). The CDR3 totals 14 residues. J was trimmed by 4 bases and V by 6 bases; bases with no gene match: 10. The sample belongs to a study of T cells after yellow fever vaccination. Sequencing used CD4+ T cells sorted from PBMCs, obtained 45 days after the yellow fever booster vaccination. This receptor was obtained from a man aged 18-30 years who received the YFV17D yellow fever vaccine. The V and J genes are TRBV20-1 and TRBJ2-5, with 8 positions matching TRBD1. CDR3 protein: CSAPAGGWGETQYF. The DNA for the CDR3 is TGCAGTGCGCCAGCAGGGGGCTGGGGAGAGACCCAGTACTTC.